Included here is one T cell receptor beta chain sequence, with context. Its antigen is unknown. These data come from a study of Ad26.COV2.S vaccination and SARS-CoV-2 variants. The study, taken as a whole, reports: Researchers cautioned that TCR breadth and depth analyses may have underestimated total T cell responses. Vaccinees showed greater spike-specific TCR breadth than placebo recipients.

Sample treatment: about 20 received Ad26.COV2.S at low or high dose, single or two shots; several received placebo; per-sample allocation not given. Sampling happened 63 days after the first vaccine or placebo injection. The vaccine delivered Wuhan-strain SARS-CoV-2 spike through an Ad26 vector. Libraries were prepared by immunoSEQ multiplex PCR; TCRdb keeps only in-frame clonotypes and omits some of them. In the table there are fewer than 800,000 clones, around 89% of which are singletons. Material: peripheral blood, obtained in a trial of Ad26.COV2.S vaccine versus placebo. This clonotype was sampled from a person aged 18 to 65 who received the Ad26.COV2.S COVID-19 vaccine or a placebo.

As DNA, the CDR3 is TGTGCCAGCAGTTACGGGTTCGGAGCTTTCTTT. Protein: CASSYGFGAFF. V gene TRBV6-2 or TRBV6-3 combines with J gene TRBJ1-1; D gene ambiguous. Germline CDR1 MNHEY, CDR2 SVGEGT. Trimming left V 2 bases short and J 10 bases short, with 8 bases between. There are 11 residues in the CDR3.